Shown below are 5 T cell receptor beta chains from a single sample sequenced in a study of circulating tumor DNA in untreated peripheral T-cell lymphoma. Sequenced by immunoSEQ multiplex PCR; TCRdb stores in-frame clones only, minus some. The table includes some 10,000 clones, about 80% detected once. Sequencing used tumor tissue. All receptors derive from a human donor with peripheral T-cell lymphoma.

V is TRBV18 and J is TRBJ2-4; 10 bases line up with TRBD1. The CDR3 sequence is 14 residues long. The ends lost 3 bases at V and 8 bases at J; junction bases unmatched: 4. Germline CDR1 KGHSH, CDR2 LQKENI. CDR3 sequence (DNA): TGTGCCAGCTCACCCCGGGACAGGGGAGACATTCAGTACTTC. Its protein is CASSPRDRGDIQYF.

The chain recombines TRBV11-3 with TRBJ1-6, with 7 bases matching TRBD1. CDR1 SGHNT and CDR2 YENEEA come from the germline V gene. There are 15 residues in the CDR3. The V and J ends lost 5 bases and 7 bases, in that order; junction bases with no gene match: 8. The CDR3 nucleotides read TGTGCCAGCAGCCCCAACAGGGGTGAGAATTCACCCCTCCACTTT. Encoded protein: CASSPNRGENSPLHF.

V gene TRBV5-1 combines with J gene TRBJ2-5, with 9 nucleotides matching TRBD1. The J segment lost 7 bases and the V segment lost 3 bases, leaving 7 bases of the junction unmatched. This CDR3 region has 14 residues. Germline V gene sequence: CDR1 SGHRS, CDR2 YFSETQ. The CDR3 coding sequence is TGCGCCAGCAGCTCCGGGACAGGGATTGGGACCCAGTACTTC. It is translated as CASSSGTGIGTQYF.

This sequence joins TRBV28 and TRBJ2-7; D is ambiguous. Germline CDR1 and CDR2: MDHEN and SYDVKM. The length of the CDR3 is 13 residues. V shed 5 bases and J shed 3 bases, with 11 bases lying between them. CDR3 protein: CASSKKLFYEQYF. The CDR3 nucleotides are TGTGCCAGCAGTAAAAAATTATTCTACGAGCAGTACTTC.

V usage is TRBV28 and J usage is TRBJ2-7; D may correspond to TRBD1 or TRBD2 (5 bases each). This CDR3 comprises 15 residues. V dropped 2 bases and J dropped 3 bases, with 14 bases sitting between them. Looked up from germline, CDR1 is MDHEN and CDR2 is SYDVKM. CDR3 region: CASSLTPGPYYEQYF. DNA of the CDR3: TGTGCCAGCAGTTTAACACCGGGGCCATACTACGAGCAGTACTTC.